This TCR beta chain was found in a study of T cells in Graves' hyperthyroidism and ophthalmopathy. This clonotype was observed a handful of times. TCR beta CDR3 sequences were amplified from RNA transcripts. The TCR CDR3 was amplified in a first-round RT-PCR using the HTBI primer set. Each CDR3 protein gets one entry after TCRdb re-called the multiplex PCR reads with MiXCR. Of a few hundred thousand distinct CDR3 sequences in the sample, less than 20% were seen once. The receptor was derived from a woman between 45 and 65 years old with Graves' hyperthyroidism. The sample consisted of blood.

CDR3 DNA sequence: TGTGCCAGCAGCACGCGAAAGGGGGCAGCTCCCCGGGAGACCCAGTACTTC. It is translated as CASSTRKGAAPRETQYF. J is TRBJ2-5 and V is TRBV7-9, with TRBD1 identical over 7 bases. Trimming removed 5 bases from V and 5 bases from J; junction bases left unmatched: 17. There are 17 residues in the CDR3. CDR1 and CDR2 from the germline V gene are SEHNR and FQNEAQ (reference sequence).